This note documents a single TCR beta chain sequence. The CDR3 totals 14 residues. Per germline, CDR1 SEHNR and CDR2 FQNEAQ (reference sequence). Trimming at V came to 2 bases and at J to 6 bases, leaving 5 bases not matched to a gene. The sample belongs to a study of technical replicates of blood from a handful of donors. Method: immunoSEQ multiplex PCR; TCRdb's copy keeps in-frame clones and lacks some. The repertoire has approximately 76,000 clones, around 85% of them found once; the top ten carry approximately 4.6%. Sequenced sample: PBMCs. This receptor was taken from a human donor in good health. Some clones in this sample may be carry-over from other donors' samples. The J gene is TRBJ2-7, the V gene TRBV7-9; 9 bases agree with TRBD2. The chain's CDR3 is CASSLLAGVAEQYF. In DNA, the CDR3 is TGTGCCAGCAGCTTATTAGCGGGAGTAGCCGAGCAGTACTTC.